The clone carrying this TCR beta chain came up once. One end of the junction varies from germline; a read error may be responsible. The data stem from a study of blood T cells in healthy people across ages. Germline CDR1 KGHDR, CDR2 SFDVKD. CDR3 length: 17 residues. Per sample, no less than 5 micrograms of total RNA were extracted. Next came a second PCR, run for about 6 to 11 cycles, which used a sample-barcoded 5' primer along with a J-beta primer mix. From each sample, at least 2.5 million paired-end reads containing CDR3 were obtained. TCRdb re-analysed the 5' RACE reads in MiXCR, keeping a single row per CDR3 protein. The table records about 1.7 million distinct CDR3 sequences, 28% of them present only once.

The sequencing input was blood. The clonotype originates from a woman in her 30s in good health. The genes are TRBV24-1 and TRBJ2-1, with TRBD2 matching over 7 bases. CDR3: CATSDFPERDSSNEQFF. Here the CDR3 DNA reads TGTGCCACCAGTGATTTTCCGGAGCGGGACTCCTCCAATGAGCAGTTCTTC.